One sample yielded the 27 T cell receptor beta chains listed below, sequenced in a study of cytomegalovirus exposure and HLA in healthy donors. 13 Jbeta primers and 60 Vbeta primers were used for the PCR. Repertoires were generated with immunoSEQ multiplex PCR, while TCRdb's copy carries only in-frame clones and drops some. The table lists some 78,000 clones, over 70% of them singletons, with about 8.6% in the top ten. Sequencing used PBMCs. These receptors were taken from a man aged 35-49 years in good health and CMV-seropositive.

The table lists this clone with a few counts. This rearrangement joins TRBV7-8 to TRBJ1-6; 7 bases agree with TRBD1. V was pared by 4 bases and J by 8 bases, with 5 bases of the junction left unmatched. This CDR3 has 14 residues. Germline V gene lookup returns CDR1 SGHVS and CDR2 FQNEAQ. This chain's CDR3 is CASSSRGKDSPLHF. The CDR3 region has the DNA TGTGCCAGCAGCTCCAGGGGGAAAGATTCACCCCTCCACTTT.

The genes are TRBV12-5 and TRBJ1-1, with D maybe TRBD1 (6 bases). Germline V lookup: CDR1 LGHNT, CDR2 FRNRAP. This CDR3 spans 15 amino acids. Trimming took off 1 base at V and 0 bases at J, with 9 bases between the two ends. As DNA, the CDR3 is TGTGCTAGTGGTTTGGATACAGGGTTGAACACTGAAGCTTTCTTT. Protein sequence: CASGLDTGLNTEAFF.

This chain connects TRBV5-1 to TRBJ2-5; no definite D call. This CDR3 spans 13 amino acids. With 2 bases removed from V and 1 base from J, the gap between germline ends came to 6 bases. CDR1 is SGHRS, CDR2 YFSETQ, per germline. The CDR3 coding sequence is TGCGCCAGCAGCTTAGCAATCCAAGAGACCCAGTACTTC. Protein: CASSLAIQETQYF.

The chain combines TRBV6-5 with TRBJ1-2; tentative D call: TRBD1 (5 bases). The length of the CDR3 is 15 residues. The germline gives CDR1 MNHEY, CDR2 SVGAGI. Trimming removed 2 bases from V and 4 bases from J, with 14 bases in between. The CDR3 protein is CASSYQTDKGYGYTF. In DNA, the CDR3 is TGTGCCAGCAGTTACCAGACAGACAAAGGCTATGGCTACACCTTC.

The chain links TRBV15 to TRBJ1-1; 7 bases are shared with TRBD1. The length of the CDR3 is 12 residues. Germline trimming cut 2 bases from V and 8 bases from J; bases unmatched to any gene: 2. Germline CDR1 reads LNHNV; CDR2 reads YYDKDF (reference sequence). The CDR3 DNA reads as TGTGCCACCAGCAGACGGGACAGCGAAGCTTTCTTT. This translates into CATSRRDSEAFF.

The rearrangement links TRBV27 to TRBJ2-7, with 10 bases lining up with TRBD2. This CDR3 is 14 amino acids long. J was trimmed by 6 bases and V by 3 bases; bases with no gene match: 5. Germline-derived CDR1 and CDR2 are MNHEY and SMNVEV (reference sequence). This chain's CDR3 is CASSFGAGGSEQYF. DNA for the CDR3: TGTGCCAGCAGTTTTGGAGCGGGAGGGAGCGAGCAGTACTTC.

In nucleotides, the CDR3 is TGTGCCTGGACCATGGAACGGGCGGGGGCAGGTGAAGCTTTCTTT. Translation gives CAWTMERAGAGEAFF. The chain couples TRBV30 to TRBJ1-1; D perhaps matches TRBD1 (6 bases). Trimming left V 4 bases short and J 7 bases short, with 22 bases between. The CDR3 totals 15 residues. Germline-derived CDR1 and CDR2 are GTSNPN and SVGIG (reference sequence).

The chain carries TRBV6-1 and TRBJ1-1; 8 bases fit TRBD1. This CDR3 contains 15 residues. Per the germline V gene, CDR1 is MNHNS and CDR2 is SASEGT. V lost 7 bases to trimming and J lost 2 bases; unmatched junction nucleotides: 9. The CDR3 nucleotides are TGTGCCAGCAACAAACGACAGGGGCGAAACACTGAAGCTTTCTTT. Encoded protein: CASNKRQGRNTEAFF.

This chain connects TRBV4-2 to TRBJ1-5; D is perhaps TRBD1 (5 bases). Germline assignment: CDR1 LGHNA and CDR2 YNFKEQ. Trimming shortened V by 2 bases and J by 0 bases, and 8 bases separated the two germline ends. This CDR3 has 15 residues. CDR3 nucleotides: TGTGCCAGCAGCCAATTTCAGGGTAGCAATCAGCCCCAGCATTTT. It encodes CASSQFQGSNQPQHF.

The chain carries TRBV29-1 and TRBJ1-2, with TRBD1 identical over 7 bases. The CDR3 length is 21 residues. Unmatched junction bases numbered 31, after V lost 4 bases and J lost 5 bases. Germline V gene sequence: CDR1 SQVTM, CDR2 ANQGSEA. The CDR3 DNA reads as TGCAGCGTTGTAATCTCCCCTATAATATCGGGCTCGATTGACAGGGCGTATGGCTACACCTTC. Its translation is CSVVISPIISGSIDRAYGYTF.

In DNA form, the CDR3 reads TGTGCCAGCAGCTTGGGGGGACTTCTCACAGATACGCAGTATTTT. This translates into CASSLGGLLTDTQYF. The chain couples TRBV5-6 to TRBJ2-3; tentatively, D is TRBD2 (6 bases). CDR3 size: 15 residues. Trimming shortened V by 0 bases and J by 2 bases, and 10 bases separated the two germline ends. CDR1 is SGHDT, CDR2 YYEEEE, per germline.

The V gene is TRBV6-1, the J gene TRBJ1-4, with D tentatively TRBD1 (5 bases). Germline V gene data show CDR1 as MNHNS and CDR2 as SASEGT. The CDR3 is 17 residues long. Trimming took 2 bases from V and 3 from J, leaving 16 bases between them. The CDR3 reads CASSERRRGVANEKLFF. CDR3 nucleotides: TGTGCCAGCAGTGAAAGGAGGAGGGGCGTAGCTAATGAAAAACTGTTTTTT.

The rearrangement uses TRBV5-6 and TRBJ1-1; 10 bases match TRBD1. Germline lookup yields CDR1 SGHDT and CDR2 YYEEEE. The CDR3 contains 15 residues. Germline trimming cut 4 bases from V and 3 bases from J; bases unmatched to any gene: 6. This CDR3 is CASSPGTGDYTEAFF. Written as DNA, the CDR3 is TGTGCCAGCAGCCCCGGGACAGGGGACTACACTGAAGCTTTCTTT.

This clone was seen a single time. The rearrangement joins TRBV30 to TRBJ1-6; TRBD1 might be the D (5 bases). The germline gives CDR1 GTSNPN, CDR2 SVGIG (reference sequence). Trimming took 3 bases from V and 6 from J, leaving 15 bases between them. The CDR3 is 15 amino acids. CDR3 sequence reads: CAWRRYGGINSPLHF. CDR3 nucleotides: TGTGCCTGGAGGCGGTATGGGGGGATTAATTCACCCCTCCACTTT. Using reference TRBV30 and TRBJ1-6 for the parts outside the CDR3, the full variable domain is SQTIHQWPATLVQPVGSPLSLECTVEGTSNPNLYWYRQAAGRGLQLLFYSVGIGQISSEVPQNLSASRPQDRQFILSSKKLLLSDSGFYLCAWRRYGGINSPLHFGNGTRLTVT.

This clone came up a few times. This chain uses TRBV2 with TRBJ1-4, with 10 bases lining up with TRBD1. This CDR3 is 14 amino acids long. Germline loops: CDR1 SNHLY, CDR2 FYNNEI. J lost 8 bases, V lost 1 base, and 1 base had no gene match. CDR3 DNA sequence: TGTGCCAGCAGTGAAGGACAGGGGGCCGAAAAACTGTTTTTT. Encoded protein: CASSEGQGAEKLFF.

This clone was counted a single time. This chain links TRBV9 with TRBJ2-7; TRBD1 aligns across 10 bases. After removal of 0 bases from V and 2 bases from J, the junction contained 2 bases not matched to a gene. The germline CDR1 and CDR2 sequences are SGDLS and YYNGEE. The CDR3 is 15 amino acids. CDR3 DNA: TGTGCCAGCAGCGTAGGGGGACAGGGGACCTACGAGCAGTACTTC. Protein: CASSVGGQGTYEQYF.

J is TRBJ2-3 and V is TRBV28; 9 positions agree with TRBD1. Per the germline V gene, CDR1 is MDHEN and CDR2 is SYDVKM. The V and J ends lost 10 bases and 4 bases, in that order; junction bases with no gene match: 12. The CDR3 totals 15 residues. CDR3 DNA: TGTGCCACTAGCCCCGGGACAGGGTTCGCAGATACGCAGTATTTT. Its protein product is CATSPGTGFADTQYF. Using reference TRBV28 and TRBJ2-3 for the parts outside the CDR3, the full variable domain is DVKVTQSSRYLVKRTGEKVFLECVQDMDHENMFWYRQDPGLGLRLIYFSYDVKMKEKGDIPEGYSVSREKKERFSLILESASTNQTSMYLCATSPGTGFADTQYFGPGTRLTVL.

The chain couples TRBV27 to TRBJ2-7; D remains unclear. Germline loops: CDR1 MNHEY, CDR2 SMNVEV (reference sequence). V lost 0 bases to trimming and J lost 3 bases, with 6 bases between them. This CDR3 spans 13 amino acids. The CDR3 DNA reads TGTGCCAGCAGTTTATCGACTTTCTACGAGCAGTACTTC. It specifies CASSLSTFYEQYF.

The chain combines TRBV5-1 with TRBJ1-2, with TRBD1 identical over 8 bases. Trimming took 3 bases from V and 7 from J; bases not matched to a gene: 8. This CDR3 is 14 amino acids long. The V gene's germline CDR1 is SGHRS and CDR2 YFSETQ. The CDR3 loop reads CASSSRTGQGGYTF. As DNA, the CDR3 is TGCGCCAGCAGCTCCCGGACAGGGCAAGGTGGCTACACCTTC.

The V and J genes are TRBV2 and TRBJ1-5; 8 bases line up with TRBD1. Trimming at V came to 4 bases and at J to 5 bases, leaving 7 bases not matched to a gene. The CDR3 is made up of 15 amino acids. Germline-derived CDR1 and CDR2 are SNHLY and FYNNEI. DNA of the CDR3: TGTGCCAGCAGTGGGGGGGGGACAGGATATCAGCCCCAGCATTTT. Residues: CASSGGGTGYQPQHF.

The J gene is TRBJ2-7, the V gene TRBV18; no reliable D call. This CDR3 has 12 residues. V was trimmed by 3 bases and J by 5 bases, leaving 8 bases between them. Germline CDR1 is KGHSH and CDR2 is LQKENI. CDR3: CASSPRDDEQYF. The CDR3 DNA reads as TGTGCCAGCTCACCGCGTGATGACGAGCAGTACTTC.

Only a few counts were recorded for this clone. The rearrangement uses TRBV5-1 and TRBJ2-3; 8 bases line up with TRBD1. The CDR3 has 15 residues. The trim removed 4 bases at V and 4 bases at J, leaving 8 bases unmatched. CDR1 is SGHRS, CDR2 YFSETQ, per germline. The CDR3 loop reads CASSPYSRGPDTQYF. CDR3 DNA: TGCGCCAGCAGCCCCTACTCCAGGGGGCCAGATACGCAGTATTTT.

V usage is TRBV9 and J usage is TRBJ2-5; 10 bases agree with TRBD1. Germline V gene data show CDR1 as SGDLS and CDR2 as YYNGEE. Trimming cost V 4 bases and J 5 bases; bases outside gene matches: 5. The CDR3 totals 14 residues. In nucleotides, the CDR3 is TGTGCCAGCAGCCCAGACAGGGGGCGGGAGACCCAGTACTTC. This gives the protein CASSPDRGRETQYF.

This clone came up once. The chain carries TRBV6-6 and TRBJ2-7; possible D gene TRBD2, 6 bases. The germline gives CDR1 MNHNY, CDR2 SVGAGI (reference sequence). This CDR3 contains 15 residues. V lost 2 bases and J 2 bases, leaving 13 bases between the germline ends. The DNA of the CDR3 is TGTGCCAGCAGTTACCCGGAGGGATCTACCTACGAGCAGTACTTC. The encoded protein is CASSYPEGSTYEQYF.

As to this clone: The junction and the germline gene differ at one end; a read error may be behind it. This rearrangement joins TRBV5-1 to TRBJ1-6, with TRBD1 identical over 7 bases. The CDR3 covers 15 residues. Germline values: CDR1 SGHRS, CDR2 YFSETQ. The CDR3 loop reads CASRLGQSENSPLHF. As DNA, the CDR3 is TGCGCCAGCAGGTTGGGACAGAGCGAGAATTCACCCCTCCACTTT.

This clone was counted a single time. The chain combines TRBV19 with TRBJ1-2; 7 bases line up with TRBD1. V shed 4 bases and J 8 bases; nucleotides not matched to a gene: 10. The CDR3 runs 14 residues. The germline CDR1 and CDR2 sequences are LNHDA and SQIVND (reference sequence). The DNA for the CDR3 is TGTGCCAGTAGTACAACGACAGGGACTTACGGCTACACCTTC. Protein sequence: CASSTTTGTYGYTF.

V and J are TRBV5-1 and TRBJ2-5, with TRBD1 identical over 9 bases. The V segment lost 2 bases and the J segment 3 bases; nucleotides outside the gene matches: 8. CDR1 and CDR2 (germline): SGHRS, YFSETQ. The CDR3 is made up of 16 amino acids. The CDR3 loop is CASSFETGGMEETQYF. In DNA form, the CDR3 reads TGCGCCAGCAGCTTCGAGACAGGGGGTATGGAAGAGACCCAGTACTTC.